This T cell receptor beta chain emerged from a study of early T cells in non-severe SARS-CoV-2 infection. Study-wide context: Unsorted whole blood bulk RNA was sequenced, with unpaired chains.

Unique molecular identifiers were affixed to single, distinct cDNA molecules. One entry per CDR3 protein results from TCRdb running MiXCR on the 5' RACE reads. The table shows about 34,000 distinct CDR3 sequences, with less than 8% occurring only once. V lost 5 bases to trimming and J lost 0 bases, with 14 bases between them. This CDR3 comprises 16 residues. Germline V lookup: CDR1 SGHVS, CDR2 FQNEAQ. This clonotype was picked up many times. The chain is built from TRBV7-8 and TRBJ2-4; D is unclear. The specimen was whole blood. The clonotype originates from an adult who was a healthcare worker with PCR-confirmed SARS-CoV-2 infection or an uninfected control (not recorded which). CDR3 residues: CASSPLRELAKNIQYF. The CDR3, as DNA: TGTGCCAGCAGCCCGTTAAGAGAGCTAGCCAAAAACATTCAGTACTTC.